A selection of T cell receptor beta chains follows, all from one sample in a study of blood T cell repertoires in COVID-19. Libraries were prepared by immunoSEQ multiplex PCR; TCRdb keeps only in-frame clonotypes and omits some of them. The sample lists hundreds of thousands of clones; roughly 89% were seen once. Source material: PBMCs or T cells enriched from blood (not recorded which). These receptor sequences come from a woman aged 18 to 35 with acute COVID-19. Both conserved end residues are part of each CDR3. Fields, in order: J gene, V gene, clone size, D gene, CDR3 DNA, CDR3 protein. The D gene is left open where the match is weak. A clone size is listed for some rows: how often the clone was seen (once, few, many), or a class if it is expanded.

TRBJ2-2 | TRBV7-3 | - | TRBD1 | TGTGCCAGCAGCTTGAGGGACAGGGACTCGACCGGGGAGCTGTTTTTT | CASSLRDRDSTGELFF
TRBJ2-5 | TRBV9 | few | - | TGTGCCAGCAGCGTAGTTGGGAATTCGGGACAAGAGACCCAGTACTTC | CASSVVGNSGQETQYF
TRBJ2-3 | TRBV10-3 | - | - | TGTGCCATCAGTGCAGCGGGCGCCACAGATACGCAGTATTTT | CAISAAGATDTQYF
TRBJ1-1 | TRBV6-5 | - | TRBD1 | TGTGCCAGCAGTTACTCGGACAGGGCATTAGGAGCTTTCTTT | CASSYSDRALGAFF
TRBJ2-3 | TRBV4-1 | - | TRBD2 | TGCGCCAGCAGTAGTGCGGTAACTAGCGGGAGGGCCACAGATACGCAGTATTTT | CASSSAVTSGRATDTQYF
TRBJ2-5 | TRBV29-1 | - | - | TGCAGCGCAAAGTCAGGAGGTTATATCGGGGAGACCCAGTACTTC | CSAKSGGYIGETQYF
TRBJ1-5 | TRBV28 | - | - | TGTGCCAGCATAGGGGGGGGGCGTCAGCCCCAGCATTTT | CASIGGGRQPQHF
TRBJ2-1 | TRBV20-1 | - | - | TGCAGTGCTTCGCCGGGATCCAGCCAGTTCTTC | CSASPGSSQFF
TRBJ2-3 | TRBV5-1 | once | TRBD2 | TGCGCCAGCAGCCCCCGGCTGGCGGGAGGGTCAAATACGCAGTATTTT | CASSPRLAGGSNTQYF
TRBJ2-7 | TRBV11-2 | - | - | TGTGCCAGCAGCTTAGGGAAACAGGGCTACGAGCAGTACTTC | CASSLGKQGYEQYF
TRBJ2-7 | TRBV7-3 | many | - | TGTGCCAGCAGCCCGTATGGACAGACAGCCCCCTACGAGCAGTACTTC | CASSPYGQTAPYEQYF
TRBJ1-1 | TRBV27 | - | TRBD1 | TGTGCCAGCAGTTTAGACAGGGTGAACACTGAAGCTTTCTTT | CASSLDRVNTEAFF
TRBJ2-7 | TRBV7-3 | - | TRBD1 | TGTGCCAGCAGCCCCGGACAGGGGAACAACGAGCAGTACTTC | CASSPGQGNNEQYF
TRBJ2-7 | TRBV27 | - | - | TGTGCCAGCAGCCTCGCCCTAGGGAGGGAGCAGTACTTC | CASSLALGREQYF
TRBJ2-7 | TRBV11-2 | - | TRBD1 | TGTGCCAGCAGCTTAGGGACAGGGGGTGGGATGAGGTACGAGCAGTACTTC | CASSLGTGGGMRYEQYF
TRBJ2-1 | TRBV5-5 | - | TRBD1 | TGTGCCAGCAGCACAGGGACAGGGGTCCACAATGAGCAGTTCTTC | CASSTGTGVHNEQFF
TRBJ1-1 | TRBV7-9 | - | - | TGTGCCAGCAGCTCCCTACTGACCGGGGCTTTCTTT | CASSSLLTGAFF
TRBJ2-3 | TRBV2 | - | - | TGTGCCAGCAGGCGAGACTATACGCAGTATTTT | CASRRDYTQYF
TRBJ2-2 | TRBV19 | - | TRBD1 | TGTGCCAGTAGTATAGGCGACAGGGGGCGCGCCGGGGAGCTGTTTTTT | CASSIGDRGRAGELFF
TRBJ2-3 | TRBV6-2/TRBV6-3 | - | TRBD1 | TGTGCCAGCATCCCCGGGACAGGGAGCACAGATACGCAGTATTTT | CASIPGTGSTDTQYF
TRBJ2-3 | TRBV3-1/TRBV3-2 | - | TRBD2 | TGTGCCAGCAGCCCGACGGGGGGTAGCACAGATACGCAGTATTTT | CASSPTGGSTDTQYF
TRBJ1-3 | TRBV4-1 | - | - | TGCGCCAGCAGCCCTCCAGGCCGGCCCCCGAAATACTCTGGAAACACCATATATTTT | CASSPPGRPPKYSGNTIYF
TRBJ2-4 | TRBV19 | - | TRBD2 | TGTGCCAGTAGTATGTCGGGGGGTGACATTCAGTACTTC | CASSMSGGDIQYF
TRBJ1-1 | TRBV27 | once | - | TGTGCCAGCAGAATCCCCCGGGTCACTGAAGCTTTCTTT | CASRIPRVTEAFF
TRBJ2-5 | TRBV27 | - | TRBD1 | TGTGCCAGCAGTTTATGGGGAAGGACAGGGCAGCGTCAGACCCAGTACTTC | CASSLWGRTGQRQTQYF
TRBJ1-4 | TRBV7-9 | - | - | TGTGCCAGCAGCTTAGAAGGACATAATAATGAAAAACTGTTTTTT | CASSLEGHNNEKLFF
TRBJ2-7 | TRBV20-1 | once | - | TGCAGTGCTAGTTCGGGGGACCTGATCTCCTACGAGCAGTACTTC | CSASSGDLISYEQYF
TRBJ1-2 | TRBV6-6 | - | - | TGTGCCAGCAGTTATCAGGGGAGTAGCGACTATGGCTACACCTTC | CASSYQGSSDYGYTF
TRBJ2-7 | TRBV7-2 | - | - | TGTGCCAGCAGCTCTCAGGGATACGAGCAGTACTTC | CASSSQGYEQYF
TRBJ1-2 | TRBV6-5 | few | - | TGTGCCAGCAGCCCCCCAGGCCAAACCAACTATGGCTACACCTTC | CASSPPGQTNYGYTF
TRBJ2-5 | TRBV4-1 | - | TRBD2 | TGCGCCAGCAGACCGATTAGCGGGAGGGCCGAAGAGACCCAGTACTTC | CASRPISGRAEETQYF
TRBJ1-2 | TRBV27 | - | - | TGTGCCAGCAGTTCGTGGGGGGATGAGTCTTATGGCTACACCTTC | CASSSWGDESYGYTF
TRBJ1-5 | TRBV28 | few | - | TGTGCCAGCAGTTTCCCGGACAGCACTAATCAGCCCCAGCATTTT | CASSFPDSTNQPQHF
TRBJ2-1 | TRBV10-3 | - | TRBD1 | TGTGCCATCAGTGAGACAGGGGGCGTACCCGAGCAGTTCTTC | CAISETGGVPEQFF
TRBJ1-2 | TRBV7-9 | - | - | TGTGCCAGCCAAACAATAAACCTACAGGGAAGAATCTATGGCTACACCTTC | CASQTINLQGRIYGYTF
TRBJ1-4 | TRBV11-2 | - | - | TGTGCCAGCAGCTTAGGGGACTGGGGGGATGAAAAACTGTTTTTT | CASSLGDWGDEKLFF
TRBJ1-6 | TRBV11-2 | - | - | TGTGCCAGCAGCCAAGGACAGTATAATTCACCCCTCCACTTT | CASSQGQYNSPLHF
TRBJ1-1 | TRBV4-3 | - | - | TGCGCCAGCAGCCAATCGGACATGAACACTGAAGCTTTCTTT | CASSQSDMNTEAFF
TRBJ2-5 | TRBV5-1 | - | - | TGCGCCAGCAGCTTGGGGGGGCGAGAGACCCAGTACTTC | CASSLGGRETQYF
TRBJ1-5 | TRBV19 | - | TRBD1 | TGTGCCAGTAGTACTGGACAGGTTTTGCATTTT | CASSTGQVLHF
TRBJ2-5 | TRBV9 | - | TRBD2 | TGTGCCAGCAGCGTAGAGGGACTAGCGGGAGAGGAAGGAGAGACCCAGTACTTC | CASSVEGLAGEEGETQYF
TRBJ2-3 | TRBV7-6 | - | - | TGTGCCAGCAGCTTAGACATTATATCCACAGATACGCAGTATTTT | CASSLDIISTDTQYF
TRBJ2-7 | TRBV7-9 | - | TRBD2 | TGTGCCAGCAGCTTAGCGGGAGGGGCTCTGGGCGAGCAGTACTTC | CASSLAGGALGEQYF
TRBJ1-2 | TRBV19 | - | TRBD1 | TGTGCCAGTATTCGCCGAAGCGAGACAGGGGCAGATGGCTACACCTTC | CASIRRSETGADGYTF
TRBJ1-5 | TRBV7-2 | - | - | TGTGCCAGCAGCCCGACGCGGGGATGGGAGCCCCAGCATTTT | CASSPTRGWEPQHF
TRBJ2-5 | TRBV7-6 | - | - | TGTGCCAGCAGCTTAGGTACTCACTTAGAGACCCAGTACTTC | CASSLGTHLETQYF
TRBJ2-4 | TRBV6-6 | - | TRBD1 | TGTGCCAGCAGCCCTCCCGGACAGGGGAACATTCAGTACTTC | CASSPPGQGNIQYF
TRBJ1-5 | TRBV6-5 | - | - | TGTGCCAGCAGGGACATCCAGCCCCAGCATTTT | CASRDIQPQHF
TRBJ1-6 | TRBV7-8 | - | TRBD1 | TGTGCCAGCAGCTTATATGTTCGGGGACAGGATAATTCACCCCTCCACTTT | CASSLYVRGQDNSPLHF
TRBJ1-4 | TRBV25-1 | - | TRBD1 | TGTGCCAGCAGTGAGGCCCCCAGGGGGACTAATGAAAAACTGTTTTTT | CASSEAPRGTNEKLFF
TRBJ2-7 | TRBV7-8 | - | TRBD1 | TGTGCCAGCAGCTTAGGGATCCGGGACAGACTCATCTACGAGCAGTACTTC | CASSLGIRDRLIYEQYF
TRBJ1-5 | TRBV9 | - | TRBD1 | TGTGCCAGCAGCGTGGGGACAGGGGAGGAACAGCCCCAGCATTTT | CASSVGTGEEQPQHF
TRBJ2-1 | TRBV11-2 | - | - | TGTGCCAGCGGACCGGACTGGGGATACAATGAGCAGTTCTTC | CASGPDWGYNEQFF
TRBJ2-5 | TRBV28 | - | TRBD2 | TGTGCCAGCAGTTCACCGACTAGCGCGGGTCAAGAGACCCAGTACTTC | CASSSPTSAGQETQYF
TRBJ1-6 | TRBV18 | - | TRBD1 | TGTGCCAGCTCACAGGACAGGGGAAATTCACCCCTCCACTTT | CASSQDRGNSPLHF
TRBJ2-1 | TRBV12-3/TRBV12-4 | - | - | TGTGCCAGCAGTTTACGTCACACCTATGAGCAGTTCTTC | CASSLRHTYEQFF
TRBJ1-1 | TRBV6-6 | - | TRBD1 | TGTGCCAGCAGCCGCCGGGACAGGGTAGACACTGAAGCTTTCTTT | CASSRRDRVDTEAFF
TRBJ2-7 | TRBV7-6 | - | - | TGTGCCAGCAGCTTACTGGCTGCGAGGGCGTCCTACGAGCAGTACTTC | CASSLLAARASYEQYF
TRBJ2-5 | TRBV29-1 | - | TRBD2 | TGCAGCGTGGGACTAGCGGGAGGTGAGACCCAGTACTTC | CSVGLAGGETQYF